A single TCR beta chain is shown here with its context. This clonotype was seen repeatedly, ten times or more. It has no known antigen specificity. It has no much larger one-base neighbor in the sample; base qualities were not kept. The TCR beta CDR3 regions were amplified from RNA transcripts. The first round of RT-PCR for the TCR CDR3 was performed with the HTBI primer set and the Qiagen OneStep RT-PCR kit. The libraries were constructed in a second round of multiplex PCR and then size-selected and purified. Libraries were sequenced paired-end with 100 bp reads on an Illumina HiSeq2000. On the authors' methods: SOAPnuke was used to process the raw data, throwing out any read that contained adapters or uncalled bases, had a mean Phred below 15, or lacked an exact constant-primer or identifier match. High-quality paired reads were merged using COPE v1.2.5, and each unique nucleotide sequence was defined as a clonotype. MiTCR v1.1 was used to align clonotypes to the IMGT TRBV, TRBD and TRBJ reference segments. Only V-J combinations with frequency above 0.0001, covering about 99% of repertoires, were analysed. A TCS score was defined as the ratio of F50 (clonal expansion) to E x V (chaos), with BLOSUM62-based TCRdist applied between CDR3 peptides within each V-J. Welch's t-statistics and random forest reduced roughly 530 V-J features to 10 to 15, which were used in a naive Bayes classifier (R e1071). The public reads were reanalyzed by TCRdb: fastp trimming at Q25, MiXCR alignment, in-frame beta chains only. All rows with the same CDR3 protein become a single entry with the most common DNA and genes. The V and J calls were not made by the authors but by TCRdb's processing. For this sample the table gives hundreds of thousands of distinct CDR3 sequences, of which 12% to 15% were detected only once. In total, the top ten clones hold roughly a tenth of the sample.

This specimen comes from a study of T cells in Graves' hyperthyroidism and ophthalmopathy (dated by TCRdb to between 2018 and 2021). Turning to the overall study: Peripheral blood samples were taken at the time of initial diagnosis, prior to any treatment. In addition, the study compared T-cell repertoires in thyroid tissue and in blood from several Graves' hyperthyroidism patients. Whether ophthalmopathy could be predicted prospectively was tested in an independent validation cohort made up of roughly 20 hyperthyroidism patients plus 17 patients who later progressed to ophthalmopathy. After blood sampling, hyperthyroidism patients were treated with methimazole at a starting dose of 30 mg daily, and ophthalmopathy patients were treated with high-dose intravenous methylprednisolone. To identify TCR V-J signatures that set the groups apart, the researchers used a discovery cohort of more than 95 patients, made up of about 44 with Graves' ophthalmopathy and about 60 with stable Graves' hyperthyroidism. According to the paper, TCR Vbeta CDR3 sequencing was carried out on 135 peripheral blood samples, which came from fewer than 50 ophthalmopathy, under 85 hyperthyroidism and approximately 17 progressor patients. For training and testing, the 100 or so patients in the discovery cohort were randomly divided in a 7:3 ratio.

The full study reports these points: Blood samples also contained most of the expanded thyroid clonotypes (frequency above 0.001), which suggests that blood repertoires may reflect thyroid immune responses. No statistical method was used to set the sample size in advance, and investigators knew the group allocation. A 13 V-J signature model separated ophthalmopathy from stable hyperthyroidism, with roughly 88% sensitivity and about 81% specificity in cross-validation and 80%/75% in testing. During validation, the model predicted progression to ophthalmopathy a median of around 7 months ahead of onset, with 70.59% sensitivity and 72.22% specificity.

A patient counted as having stable Graves' hyperthyroidism if no progression to ophthalmopathy occurred over 18 months of follow-up. Hyperthyroidism patients were newly diagnosed, with disease duration under 2 months, and aged 18 to 65 years. Exclusion was applied to patients with uncontrolled infections, other autoimmune diseases, pregnancy or lactation. Diagnoses were established on the basis of clinical symptoms, serum thyroxine and TRAb, thyroid ultrasound, and orbital computed tomography. PBMCs were isolated from about 9.1 ml of fresh peripheral blood by Ficoll-Paque density gradient centrifugation. Trizol reagent was used to extract total RNA, and RNA quality was then checked on an Agilent 2100 Bioanalyzer. The junction shows trimming of 4 bases on V and 0 bases on J, plus 6 bases between the germline ends. Based on the germline V gene, the CDR1 and CDR2 sequences are SNHLY and FYNNEI. Reading from cysteine to phenylalanine, the CDR3 counts 13 amino acids. Of all the DNA, just the CDR3 is kept, 39 bases in frame from base 1.

The sequence was obtained from a woman younger than 30 with Graves' hyperthyroidism. The rearranged chain carries TRBV2 and TRBJ1-1; the D gene identity is not certain. The specimen sequenced was blood. This receptor carries the CDR3 CASSVQMNTEAFF. The nucleotide sequence is TGTGCCAGCAGTGTCCAGATGAACACTGAAGCTTTCTTT.